Each of the 17 T cell receptor beta chains below was sequenced from the same sample in a study of cytomegalovirus exposure and HLA in healthy donors. PCR amplification relied on 60 Vbeta primers (plus 13 Jbeta primers). Sequencing used immunoSEQ multiplex PCR; TCRdb keeps in-frame clones, though not all of them. The sample shows around 150,000 clones, about three quarters of them seen only once. The specimen sequenced was PBMCs. Receptor source: a human donor in good health.

The rearrangement uses TRBV5-1 and TRBJ1-1; 10 bases are a match to TRBD1. This CDR3 spans 17 amino acids. CDR1 and CDR2 from the germline V gene are SGHRS and YFSETQ. Trimming took 4 bases from V and 3 from J; bases not matched to a gene: 12. CDR3 coding DNA: TGCGCCAGCAGCCCGGGACAGGGGTCTATAGTTGACACTGAAGCTTTCTTT. This translates into CASSPGQGSIVDTEAFF.

This clone turned up a few times. The chain couples TRBV4-2 to TRBJ2-2; D remains unclear. This CDR3 comprises 11 residues. V was cut by 4 bases and J by 8 bases, with 5 bases left in between. Germline V gene lookup returns CDR1 LGHNA and CDR2 YNFKEQ. CDR3 region: CASSRLGELFF. The CDR3 DNA is TGTGCCAGCAGCCGTCTTGGGGAGCTGTTTTTT.

Regarding this clone: Other DNA variants within this sample encode the same CDR3. V gene TRBV19 combines with J gene TRBJ2-7, with 10 nucleotides matching TRBD1. This CDR3 is 14 amino acids long. The germline CDR1 and CDR2 sequences are LNHDA and SQIVND (reference sequence). The V gene end was trimmed by 6 bases and the J gene end by 2 bases; junction bases not matched to a gene: 4. The CDR3 is CASSTGQGAYEQYF. CDR3 DNA: TGTGCCAGTAGCACAGGACAGGGGGCCTACGAGCAGTACTTC.

A single count supports this clone. The chain is built from TRBV5-1 and TRBJ1-2; D may be TRBD1 (5 bases). This CDR3 contains 15 residues. V was trimmed by 0 bases and J by 0 bases, leaving 9 bases between them. Germline V gives CDR1 SGHRS, CDR2 YFSETQ. Written as DNA, the CDR3 is TGCGCCAGCAGCTTGGGGGGGGACGCTAACTATGGCTACACCTTC. Translated: CASSLGGDANYGYTF.

A remark on this clone: Germline and junction disagree at one end, which may indicate a read error. V and J are TRBV7-9 and TRBJ2-7; D is perhaps TRBD1 (7 bases). CDR1 is SEHNR and CDR2 is FQNEAQ in the germline V gene (reference sequence). The CDR3 spans 16 residues. CDR3 coding DNA: TGTTCCAGCAGGCCTCCGAGGGCAGGGGGGTCCTACGAGCAGTACTTC. It encodes CSSRPPRAGGSYEQYF.

V usage is TRBV27 and J usage is TRBJ2-1; 7 nucleotides match TRBD2. Germline CDR1 and CDR2: MNHEY and SMNVEV (reference sequence). With 5 bases clipped from V and 0 bases from J, the junction kept 7 bases outside the gene matches. The CDR3 is made up of 16 amino acids. The CDR3 DNA is TGTGCCAGCAGTCCGCGTAGCGGGTCCTCCTACAATGAGCAGTTCTTC. Translating it yields CASSPRSGSSYNEQFF.

V gene TRBV19 combines with J gene TRBJ1-3; the D gene is possibly TRBD1 (6 bases). V was trimmed by 4 bases and J by 2 bases, leaving 6 bases between them. Germline values: CDR1 LNHDA, CDR2 SQIVND (reference sequence). This CDR3 has 13 residues. This chain's CDR3 is CASSNRAGNTIYF. The CDR3 coding sequence is TGTGCCAGTAGTAACAGGGCTGGAAACACCATATATTTT.

The chain is built from TRBV19 and TRBJ1-5, with unresolved D. The CDR3 length is 15 residues. CDR1 and CDR2 (germline): LNHDA, SQIVND (reference sequence). V lost 1 base to trimming and J lost 7 bases, with 14 bases between them. The CDR3 protein is CASSIVGGSDQPQHF. The CDR3 region has the DNA TGTGCCAGTAGTATAGTGGGAGGTAGTGACCAGCCCCAGCATTTT.

The rearrangement uses TRBV11-2 and TRBJ2-1; D gene uncertain. The V and J ends lost 1 base and 7 bases respectively, with 8 bases between them. This CDR3 comprises 13 residues. The germline V gene encodes CDR1 SGHAT and CDR2 FQNNGV. The CDR3 coding sequence is TGTGCCAGCAGCTTAGCCCCCTTTAATGAGCAGTTCTTC. Its translation is CASSLAPFNEQFF.

The rearrangement uses TRBV5-1 and TRBJ1-1; D remains unclear. Germline CDR1 reads SGHRS; CDR2 reads YFSETQ. The CDR3 contains 17 residues. Trimming removed 0 bases from V and 2 bases from J, with 17 bases in between. The CDR3 is CASSLGQLERHNTEAFF. Here the CDR3 DNA reads TGCGCCAGCAGCTTGGGACAACTGGAGCGGCACAACACTGAAGCTTTCTTT.

This chain connects TRBV28 to TRBJ2-1; D possibly corresponds to TRBD2 (5 bases). CDR3 length: 15 residues. CDR1 is MDHEN, CDR2 SYDVKM, per germline. V shed 5 bases and J shed 3 bases, with 14 bases lying between them. As DNA, the CDR3 is TGTGCCAGCAGTCCCTTTGAGGGCTACTACAATGAGCAGTTCTTC. Translation: CASSPFEGYYNEQFF.

V gene TRBV5-1 combines with J gene TRBJ1-1; 8 nucleotides agree with TRBD1. Per germline, CDR1 SGHRS and CDR2 YFSETQ. This CDR3 is built from 15 residues. After removal of 0 bases from V and 7 bases from J, the junction contained 8 bases not matched to a gene. In DNA form, the CDR3 reads TGCGCCAGCAGCTTGGGTCAGGGGGCGCGGGGTGAAGCTTTCTTT. Its protein is CASSLGQGARGEAFF.

The J gene is TRBJ2-3, the V gene TRBV4-1, with TRBD2 matching over 7 bases. CDR1 is MGHRA, CDR2 YSYEKL, per germline. The CDR3 runs to 15 residues. Trimming cost V 4 bases and J 3 bases; bases outside gene matches: 7. The CDR3 sequence is CASSPRVGGTDTQYF. DNA for the CDR3: TGCGCCAGCAGCCCCCGGGTGGGAGGGACAGATACGCAGTATTTT.

V usage is TRBV4-2 and J usage is TRBJ1-2; TRBD1 is a possible D gene (6 bases). From germline, CDR1 is LGHNA and CDR2 YNFKEQ. This CDR3 spans 16 amino acids. V was pared by 2 bases and J by 1 base, with 14 bases between. The CDR3 loop reads CASSQRGQSFNYGYTF. The CDR3 region has the DNA TGTGCCAGCAGCCAACGAGGACAGTCTTTTAACTATGGCTACACCTTC.

The chain joins TRBV5-1 to TRBJ1-5; 10 nucleotides agree with TRBD1. CDR1 is SGHRS, CDR2 YFSETQ, per germline. J was trimmed by 7 bases and V by 3 bases; bases with no gene match: 7. The CDR3 sequence is 15 residues long. The CDR3 nucleotides are TGCGCCAGCAGCTACGGGACAGGGGAAGGCCAGCCCCAGCATTTT. Residues: CASSYGTGEGQPQHF. Combining the CDR3 with reference TRBV5-1 and TRBJ1-5 gives the whole variable domain KAGVTQTPRYLIKTRGQQVTLSCSPISGHRSVSWYQQTPGQGLQFLFEYFSETQRNKGNFPGRFSGRQFSNSRSEMNVSTLELGDSALYLCASSYGTGEGQPQHFGDGTRLSIL.

This clone was picked up a small number of times. This chain links TRBV13 with TRBJ2-1, with D tentatively TRBD2 (5 bases). CDR3 size: 13 residues. Germline V lookup: CDR1 PRHDT, CDR2 FYEKMQ (reference sequence). V was cut by 5 bases and J by 5 bases, with 10 bases left in between. Here the CDR3 DNA reads TGTGCCAGCAGCATAGCACTAGACAATGAGCAGTTCTTC. Translating gives CASSIALDNEQFF.

In its sample, this clone was seen once. V and J are TRBV29-1 and TRBJ1-6; maybe TRBD1 (5 bases). The CDR3 covers 19 residues. V dropped 5 bases and J dropped 0 bases, with 23 bases sitting between them. Germline CDR1 reads SQVTM; CDR2 reads ANQGSEA. CDR3 loop: CSVRLVRELYSSYNSPLHF. CDR3 DNA sequence: TGCAGCGTTCGGTTAGTCAGGGAACTATATAGCTCCTATAATTCACCCCTCCACTTT.